The entry below describes one TCR beta chain. Antigen unknown. Primers: 60 Vbeta forward and 13 Jbeta reverse. Generated by immunoSEQ multiplex PCR, the TCRdb table keeps only in-frame clones and is missing some. The table shows around 150,000 clones, with roughly 80% occurring only once. Germline V gene sequence: CDR1 PRHDT, CDR2 FYEKMQ (reference sequence). With V trimmed by 3 bases and J by 5 bases, 6 bases remained unmatched. The CDR3 runs 14 residues. The entry originates in a study of cytomegalovirus exposure and HLA in healthy donors. The overall study: Earlier results showed roughly 120 million unique TCR beta sequences derived from approximately 170 million T cells. Study findings and constraints: In a later analysis, TCR beta V- and J-gene trimming was associated with a missense DCLRE1C variant. The authors later found HLA-associated TCR beta chains more clonally expanded than equally common others. TCR beta sequences reportedly predicted the HLA-A and HLA-B alleles of most subjects accurately.

Sequencing was done on a sample of PBMCs. The TCR originated in a man in his late teens or twenties in good health and CMV-seropositive. The J gene is TRBJ2-5, the V gene TRBV13; TRBD2 aligns across 7 bases. Here the CDR3 DNA reads TGTGCCAGCAGCTTCCATAACGGGGGGGAGACCCAGTACTTC. Amino acids: CASSFHNGGETQYF.